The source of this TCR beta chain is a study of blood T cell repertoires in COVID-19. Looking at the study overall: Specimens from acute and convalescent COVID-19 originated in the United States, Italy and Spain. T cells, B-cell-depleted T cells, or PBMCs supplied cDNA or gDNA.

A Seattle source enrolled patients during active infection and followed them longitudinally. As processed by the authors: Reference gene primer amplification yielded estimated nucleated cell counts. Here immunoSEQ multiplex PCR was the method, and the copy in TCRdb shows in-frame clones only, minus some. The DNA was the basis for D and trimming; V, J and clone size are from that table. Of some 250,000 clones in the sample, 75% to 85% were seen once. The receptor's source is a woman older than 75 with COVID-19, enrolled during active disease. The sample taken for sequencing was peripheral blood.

The CDR3 DNA sequence: TGTGCCAGCTCACTTGGACAGGGTACAACTAATGAAAAACTGTTTTTT. Amino acid sequence: CASSLGQGTTNEKLFF. This sequence joins TRBV18 and TRBJ1-4; the match to TRBD1 covers 8 bases. The CDR3 covers 16 residues. Germline V gives CDR1 KGHSH, CDR2 LQKENI. V lost 4 bases, J lost 0 bases, and 4 bases stayed unmatched.